Given below is one T cell receptor (beta chain) in context. The antigen is unknown. The libraries were made with immunoSEQ v3.0 at survey level. Libraries were prepared by immunoSEQ multiplex PCR; TCRdb keeps only in-frame clonotypes and omits some of them. The table has about 30,000 clones, around 95% seen once; the top ten hold over 7%. This specimen comes from a study of long-term antiretroviral therapy in people with HIV. Study results and caveats: Within the repertoire, clones expanded before ART were dominant at all time points.

Sequencing was performed on unsorted PBMCs, taken 5.3 years after starting antiretroviral therapy. The receptor's source is a man aged 25-40 years with HIV.

The CDR3 DNA is TGTGCCAGCAGCGCCCGGACAGGCACAGATACGCAGTATTTT. Residues: CASSARTGTDTQYF. The V call is TRBV9, the J call TRBJ2-3, with TRBD1 as a possible D gene (6 bases). The germline V and J ends were trimmed by 3 bases and 1 base, with 9 bases remaining between them. Germline V gene data show CDR1 as SGDLS and CDR2 as YYNGEE. This CDR3 has 14 residues.